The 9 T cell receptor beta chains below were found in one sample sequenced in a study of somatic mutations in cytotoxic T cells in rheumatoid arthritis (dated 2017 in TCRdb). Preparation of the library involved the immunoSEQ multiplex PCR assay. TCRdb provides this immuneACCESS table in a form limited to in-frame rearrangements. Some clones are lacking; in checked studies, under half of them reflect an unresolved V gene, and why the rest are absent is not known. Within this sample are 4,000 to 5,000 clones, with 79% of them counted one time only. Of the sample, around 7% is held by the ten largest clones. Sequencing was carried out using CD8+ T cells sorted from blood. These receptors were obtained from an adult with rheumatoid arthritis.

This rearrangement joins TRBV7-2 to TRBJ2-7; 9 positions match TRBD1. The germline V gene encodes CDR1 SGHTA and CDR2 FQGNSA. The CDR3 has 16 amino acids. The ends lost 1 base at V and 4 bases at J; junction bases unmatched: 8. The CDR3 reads CASSLVPGQGRYEQYF. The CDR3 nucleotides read TGTGCCAGCAGCTTAGTGCCGGGACAGGGTCGATACGAGCAGTACTTC.

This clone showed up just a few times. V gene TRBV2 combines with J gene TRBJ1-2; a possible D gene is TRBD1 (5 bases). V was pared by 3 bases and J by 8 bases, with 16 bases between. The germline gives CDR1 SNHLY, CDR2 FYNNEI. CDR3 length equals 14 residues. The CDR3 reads CASSDPRGVEGYTF. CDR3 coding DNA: TGTGCCAGCAGTGACCCCCGGGGGGTTGAAGGCTACACCTTC. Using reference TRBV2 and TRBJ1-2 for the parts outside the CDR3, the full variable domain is EPEVTQTPSHQVTQMGQEVILRCVPISNHLYFYWYRQILGQKVEFLVSFYNNEISEKSEIFDDQFSVERPDGSNFTLKIRSTKLEDSAMYFCASSDPRGVEGYTFGSGTRLTVV.

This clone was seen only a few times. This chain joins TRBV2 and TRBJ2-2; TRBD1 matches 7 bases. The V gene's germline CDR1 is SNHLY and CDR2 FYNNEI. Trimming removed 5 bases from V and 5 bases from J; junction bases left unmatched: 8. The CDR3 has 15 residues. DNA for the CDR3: TGTGCCAGCAGTTGGGACAGTTCCGAGACCGGGGAGCTGTTTTTT. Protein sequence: CASSWDSSETGELFF. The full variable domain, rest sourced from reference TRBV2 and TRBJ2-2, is EPEVTQTPSHQVTQMGQEVILRCVPISNHLYFYWYRQILGQKVEFLVSFYNNEISEKSEIFDDQFSVERPDGSNFTLKIRSTKLEDSAMYFCASSWDSSETGELFFGEGSRLTVL.

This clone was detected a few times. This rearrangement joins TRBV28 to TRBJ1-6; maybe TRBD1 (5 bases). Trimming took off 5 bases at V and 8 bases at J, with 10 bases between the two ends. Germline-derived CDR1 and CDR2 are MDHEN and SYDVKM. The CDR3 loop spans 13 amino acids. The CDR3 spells CASSVGTDSPLHF. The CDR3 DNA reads TGTGCCAGCAGTGTGGGGACGGATTCACCCCTCCACTTT.

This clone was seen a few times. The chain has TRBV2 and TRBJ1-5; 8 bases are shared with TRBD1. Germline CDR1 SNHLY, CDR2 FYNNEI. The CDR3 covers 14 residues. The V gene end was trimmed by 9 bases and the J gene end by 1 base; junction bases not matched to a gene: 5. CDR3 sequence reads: CASRTGPSNQPQHF. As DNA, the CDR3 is TGTGCCAGTCGGACAGGGCCCAGCAATCAGCCCCAGCATTTT.

The CDR3 reads CASSSTTGGGTEAFF. The CDR3 DNA reads as TGTGCCAGCAGCTCTACGACAGGGGGCGGCACTGAAGCTTTCTTT. This chain links TRBV7-6 with TRBJ1-1; TRBD1 aligns across 10 bases. The CDR3 consists of 15 residues. With 4 bases clipped from V and 4 bases from J, the junction kept 6 bases outside the gene matches. Germline loops: CDR1 SGHVS, CDR2 FNYEAQ.

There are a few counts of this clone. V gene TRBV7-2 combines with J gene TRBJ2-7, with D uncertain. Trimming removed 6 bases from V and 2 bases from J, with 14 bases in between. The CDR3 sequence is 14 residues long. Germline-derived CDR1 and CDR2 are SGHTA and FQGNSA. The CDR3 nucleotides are TGTGCCAGCAGTCTGGGCCCCTTTACCTACGAGCAGTACTTC. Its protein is CASSLGPFTYEQYF.

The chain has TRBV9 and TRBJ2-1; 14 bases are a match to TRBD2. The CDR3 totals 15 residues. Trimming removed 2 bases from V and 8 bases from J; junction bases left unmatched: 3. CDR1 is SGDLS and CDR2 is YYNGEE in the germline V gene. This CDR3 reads CASSVGGLAGDEQFF. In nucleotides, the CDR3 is TGTGCCAGCAGCGTTGGGGGACTAGCGGGGGATGAGCAGTTCTTC. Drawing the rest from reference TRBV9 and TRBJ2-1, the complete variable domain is DSGVTQTPKHLITATGQRVTLRCSPRSGDLSVYWYQQSLDQGLQFLIQYYNGEERAKGNILERFSAQQFPDLHSELNLSSLELGDSALYFCASSVGGLAGDEQFFGPGTRLTVL.

The CDR3 region has the DNA TGTGCCAGCAGCAGACAGGGGCACAATGAGCAGTTCTTC. Amino acid sequence: CASSRQGHNEQFF. This chain connects TRBV7-9 to TRBJ2-1; 8 nucleotides line up with TRBD1. The V gene end was trimmed by 5 bases and the J gene end by 5 bases; junction bases not matched to a gene: 2. The CDR3 covers 13 residues. Germline lookup yields CDR1 SEHNR and CDR2 FQNEAQ (reference sequence).